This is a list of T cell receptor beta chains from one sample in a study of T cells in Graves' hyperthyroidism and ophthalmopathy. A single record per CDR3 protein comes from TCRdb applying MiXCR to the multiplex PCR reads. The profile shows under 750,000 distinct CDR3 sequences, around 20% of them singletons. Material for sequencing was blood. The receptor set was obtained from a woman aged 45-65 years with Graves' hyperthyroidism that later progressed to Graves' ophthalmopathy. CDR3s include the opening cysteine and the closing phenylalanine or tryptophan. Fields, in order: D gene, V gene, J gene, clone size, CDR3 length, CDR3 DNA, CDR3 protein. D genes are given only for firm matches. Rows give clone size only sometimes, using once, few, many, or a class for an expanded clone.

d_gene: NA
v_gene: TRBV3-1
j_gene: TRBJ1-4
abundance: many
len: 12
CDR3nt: TGTGCCAGCAGGTCAACTAATGAAAAACTGTTTTTT
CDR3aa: CASRSTNEKLFF

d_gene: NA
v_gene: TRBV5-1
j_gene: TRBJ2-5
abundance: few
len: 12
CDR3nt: TGCGCCAGCAGCCGGGACACGGAGACCCAGTACTTC
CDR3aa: CASSRDTETQYF

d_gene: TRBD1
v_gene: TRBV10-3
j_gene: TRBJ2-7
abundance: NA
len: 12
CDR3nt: TGTGCCATCATAGGGGACAGCTACGAGCAGTACTTC
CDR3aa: CAIIGDSYEQYF

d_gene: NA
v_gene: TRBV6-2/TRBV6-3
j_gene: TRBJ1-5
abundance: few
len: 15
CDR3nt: TGTGCCAGGACGACAGTTTCTAATAGCAATCAGCCCCAGCATTTT
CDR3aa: CARTTVSNSNQPQHF

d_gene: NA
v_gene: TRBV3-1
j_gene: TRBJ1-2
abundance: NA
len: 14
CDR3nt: TGTGCCAGCAGCTACGGGGTTATGGGCTATGGCTACACCTTC
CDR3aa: CASSYGVMGYGYTF

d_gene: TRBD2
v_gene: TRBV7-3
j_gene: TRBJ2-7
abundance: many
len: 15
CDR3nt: TGTGCCAGCAGCCAAAATAGCGGGGGGGCCGACGAGCAGTACTTC
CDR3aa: CASSQNSGGADEQYF

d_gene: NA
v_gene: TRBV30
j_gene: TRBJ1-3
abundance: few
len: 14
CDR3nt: TGTGCCTGGAGTGTCAAGGGGGGGACAAACACCATATATTTT
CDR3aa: CAWSVKGGTNTIYF

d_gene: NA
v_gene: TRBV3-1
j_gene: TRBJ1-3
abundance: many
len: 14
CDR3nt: TGTGCCAGCAGCCCGAACTGGGATGGAAACACCATATATTTT
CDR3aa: CASSPNWDGNTIYF

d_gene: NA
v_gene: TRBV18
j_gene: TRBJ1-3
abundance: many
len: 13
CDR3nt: TGTGCCACCTCATCCGACTCTGGAAACACCATATATTTT
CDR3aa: CATSSDSGNTIYF

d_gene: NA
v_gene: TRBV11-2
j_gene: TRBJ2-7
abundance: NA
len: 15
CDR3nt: TGTGCCAGCAGCTTGGGGGGCGGGAACTACTACGAGCAGTACTTC
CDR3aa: CASSLGGGNYYEQYF

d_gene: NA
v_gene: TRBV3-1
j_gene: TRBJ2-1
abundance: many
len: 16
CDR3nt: TGTGCCAGCAGCCAAGAACCCCCGGGGATCTACAATGAGCAGTTCTTC
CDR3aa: CASSQEPPGIYNEQFF

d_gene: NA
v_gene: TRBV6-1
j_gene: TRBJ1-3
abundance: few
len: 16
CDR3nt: TGTGCCAGCAGGGCCCGGGACCAGGAGGCTGGAAACACCATATATTTT
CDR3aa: CASRARDQEAGNTIYF

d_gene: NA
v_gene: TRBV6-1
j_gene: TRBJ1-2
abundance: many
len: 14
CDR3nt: TGTGCCAGCGGTTCGGCAGGGACGAACTATGGCTACACCTTC
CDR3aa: CASGSAGTNYGYTF